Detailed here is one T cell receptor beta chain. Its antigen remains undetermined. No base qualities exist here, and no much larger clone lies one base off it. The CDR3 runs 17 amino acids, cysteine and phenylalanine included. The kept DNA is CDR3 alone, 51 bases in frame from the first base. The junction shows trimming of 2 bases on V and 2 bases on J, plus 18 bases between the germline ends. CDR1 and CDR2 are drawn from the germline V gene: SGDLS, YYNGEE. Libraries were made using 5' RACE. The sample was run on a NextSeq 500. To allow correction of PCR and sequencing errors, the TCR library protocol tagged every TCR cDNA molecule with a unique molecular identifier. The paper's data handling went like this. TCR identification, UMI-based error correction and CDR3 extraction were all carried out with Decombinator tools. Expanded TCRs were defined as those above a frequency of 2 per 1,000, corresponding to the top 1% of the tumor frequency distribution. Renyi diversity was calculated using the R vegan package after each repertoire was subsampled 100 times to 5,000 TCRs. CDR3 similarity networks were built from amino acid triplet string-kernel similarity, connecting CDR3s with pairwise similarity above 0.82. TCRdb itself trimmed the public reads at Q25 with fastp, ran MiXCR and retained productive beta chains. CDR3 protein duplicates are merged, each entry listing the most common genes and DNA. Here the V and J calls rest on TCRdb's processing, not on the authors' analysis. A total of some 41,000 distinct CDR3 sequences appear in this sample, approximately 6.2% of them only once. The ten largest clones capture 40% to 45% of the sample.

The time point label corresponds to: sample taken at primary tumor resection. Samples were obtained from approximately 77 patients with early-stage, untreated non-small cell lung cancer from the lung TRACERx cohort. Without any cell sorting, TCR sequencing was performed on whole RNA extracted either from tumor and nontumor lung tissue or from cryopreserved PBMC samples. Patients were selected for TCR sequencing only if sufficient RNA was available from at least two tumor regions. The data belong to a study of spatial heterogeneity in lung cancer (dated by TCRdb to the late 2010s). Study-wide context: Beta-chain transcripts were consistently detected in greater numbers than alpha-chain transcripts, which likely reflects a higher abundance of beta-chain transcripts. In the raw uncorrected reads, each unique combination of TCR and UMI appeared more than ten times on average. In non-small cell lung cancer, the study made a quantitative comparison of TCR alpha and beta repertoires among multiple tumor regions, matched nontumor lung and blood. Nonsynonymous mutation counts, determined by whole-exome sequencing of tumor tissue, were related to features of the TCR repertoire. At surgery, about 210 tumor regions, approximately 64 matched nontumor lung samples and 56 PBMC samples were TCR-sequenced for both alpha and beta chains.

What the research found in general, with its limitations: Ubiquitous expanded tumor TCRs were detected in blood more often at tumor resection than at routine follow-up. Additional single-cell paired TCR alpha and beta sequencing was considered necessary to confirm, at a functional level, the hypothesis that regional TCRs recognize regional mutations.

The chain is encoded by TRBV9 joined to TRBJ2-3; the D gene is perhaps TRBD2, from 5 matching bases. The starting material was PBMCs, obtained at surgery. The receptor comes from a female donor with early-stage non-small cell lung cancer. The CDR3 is CASSVLSSLRTTDTQYF. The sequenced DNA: TGTGCCAGCAGCGTCCTCTCTAGCCTAAGGACCACAGATACGCAGTATTTT.